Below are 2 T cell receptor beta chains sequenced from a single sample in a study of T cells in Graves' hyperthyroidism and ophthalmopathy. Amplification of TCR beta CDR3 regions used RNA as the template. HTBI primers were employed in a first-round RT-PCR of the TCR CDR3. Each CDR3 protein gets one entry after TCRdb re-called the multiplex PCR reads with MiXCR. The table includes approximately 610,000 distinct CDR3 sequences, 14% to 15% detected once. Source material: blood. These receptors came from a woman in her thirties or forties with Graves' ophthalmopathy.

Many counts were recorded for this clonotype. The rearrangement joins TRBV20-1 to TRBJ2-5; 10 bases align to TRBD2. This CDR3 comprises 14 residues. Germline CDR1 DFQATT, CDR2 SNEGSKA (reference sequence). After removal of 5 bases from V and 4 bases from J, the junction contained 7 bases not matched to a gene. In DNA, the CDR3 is TGCAGTGCTTATAGCGGGGGGACCCCAGAGACCCAGTACTTC. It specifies CSAYSGGTPETQYF.

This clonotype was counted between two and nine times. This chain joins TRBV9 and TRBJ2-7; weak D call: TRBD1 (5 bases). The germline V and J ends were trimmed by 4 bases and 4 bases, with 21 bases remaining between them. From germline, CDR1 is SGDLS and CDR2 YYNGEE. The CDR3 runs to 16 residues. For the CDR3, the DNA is TGTGCCAGCAGCAAAGGCCGGCAAGGGGATGGATACGAGCAGTACTTC. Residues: CASSKGRQGDGYEQYF.